This section outlines one T cell receptor beta chain sequence together with its context. CD8+ and CD4+ T cells taken from blood had their TCR beta sequenced. With random hexamers, roughly 0.45 to 1 ug RNA was reverse transcribed. TCRdb re-analysed the immunoSEQ multiplex PCR reads in MiXCR, keeping a single row per CDR3 protein. The table has around 150,000 distinct CDR3 sequences, roughly 94% seen once. Germline CDR1 is SEHNR and CDR2 is FQNEAQ (reference sequence). CDR3 length: 12 amino acids. Trimming removed 1 base from V and 9 bases from J, with 10 bases in between. This sample stems from a study of CD8 T cells in Susac syndrome. Overall study: Sequenced Susac syndrome patients included six with clinically active disease and about eight in remission.

J is TRBJ2-7 and V is TRBV7-9; D gene uncertain. The specimen was CD8+ T cells from PBMCs. The sequence was obtained from a human donor with Susac syndrome. CDR3 bases: TGTGCCAGCAGCTTAGATCCCGGCGGGCAGTACTTC. Translating it yields CASSLDPGGQYF.